A selection of T cell receptor beta chains follows, all from one sample in a study of blood T cell repertoires in COVID-19. Here immunoSEQ multiplex PCR was the method, and the copy in TCRdb shows in-frame clones only, minus some. The sample consists of approximately 200,000 clones, more than 65% of them appearing once. The specimen was peripheral blood. The receptors were sampled from a woman aged 55 to 70 with acute or convalescent COVID-19. Both conserved end residues are part of each CDR3. The D gene is left open where the match is weak.

V	D	J	DNA	CDR3
TRBV4-2	TRBD2	TRBJ2-7	TGTGCCAGCAGCCAAGCTCGGGGGGGCTACGAGCAGTACTTC	CASSQARGGYEQYF
TRBV5-1	TRBD1	TRBJ2-5	TGCGCCAGCAGCTCCGACAGGGCAGAGACCCAGTACTTC	CASSSDRAETQYF
TRBV6-5	.	TRBJ1-2	TGTGCCAGCAGTTACTCGAAGGGGTCAGGCTACACCTTC	CASSYSKGSGYTF
TRBV2	.	TRBJ1-1	TGTGCCAGCAGTGATGGCAGGTACCCTGAAGCTTTCTTT	CASSDGRYPEAFF
TRBV12-3/TRBV12-4	.	TRBJ2-1	TGTGCCAGCAGTTTAGTCAGCAATGAGCAGTTCTTC	CASSLVSNEQFF
TRBV6-2/TRBV6-3	TRBD1	TRBJ1-2	TGTGCCAGCAGTTACCTAAAGCCGGGACAGGGGATGTATGGCTACACCTTC	CASSYLKPGQGMYGYTF
TRBV5-1	.	TRBJ1-1	TGCGCCAGCAGCTTGTGGACCCCGGGGGACACTGAAGCTTTCTTT	CASSLWTPGDTEAFF
TRBV29-1	.	TRBJ1-1	TGCAGCGTTGAATTTTGGGGCGCCGGAACTGAAGCTTTCTTT	CSVEFWGAGTEAFF
TRBV7-2	.	TRBJ2-7	TGTGCCAGCAGCTTAGATCGGGGATCCTACGAGCAGTACTTC	CASSLDRGSYEQYF
TRBV28	.	TRBJ1-6	TGTGCCAGCTCGACGGGGTTACGTAATTCACCCCTCCACTTT	CASSTGLRNSPLHF